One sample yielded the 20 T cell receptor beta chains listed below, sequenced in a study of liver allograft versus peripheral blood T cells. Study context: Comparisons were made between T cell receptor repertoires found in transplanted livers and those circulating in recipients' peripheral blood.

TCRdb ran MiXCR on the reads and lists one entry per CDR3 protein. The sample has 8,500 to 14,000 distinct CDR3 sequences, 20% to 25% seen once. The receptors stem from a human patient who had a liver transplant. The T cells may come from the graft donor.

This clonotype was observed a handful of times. The CDR3, as DNA: TGTGCCAGCAGGGGCAGGGGGCATACTAACTATGGCTACACCTTC. Amino acids: CASRGRGHTNYGYTF. The chain has TRBV27 and TRBJ1-2; 8 bases align to TRBD1. The trim removed 6 bases at V and 0 bases at J, leaving 6 bases unmatched. This CDR3 spans 15 amino acids. In germline, CDR1 is MNHEY, CDR2 SMNVEV (reference sequence).

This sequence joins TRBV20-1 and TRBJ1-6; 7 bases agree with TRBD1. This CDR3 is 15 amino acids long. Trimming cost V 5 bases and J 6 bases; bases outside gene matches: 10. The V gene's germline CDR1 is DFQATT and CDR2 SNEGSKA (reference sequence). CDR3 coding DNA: TGCAGTGCTCTGAGGGGGCAGGCTCTTAATTCACCCCTCCACTTT. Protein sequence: CSALRGQALNSPLHF.

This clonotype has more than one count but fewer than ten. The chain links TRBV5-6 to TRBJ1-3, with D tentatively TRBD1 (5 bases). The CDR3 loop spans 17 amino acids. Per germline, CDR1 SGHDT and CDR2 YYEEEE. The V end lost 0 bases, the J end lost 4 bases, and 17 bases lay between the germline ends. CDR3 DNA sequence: TGTGCCAGCAGCTTGGTCCCAGGGAGTTTCGACGGAAACACCATATATTTT. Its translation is CASSLVPGSFDGNTIYF.

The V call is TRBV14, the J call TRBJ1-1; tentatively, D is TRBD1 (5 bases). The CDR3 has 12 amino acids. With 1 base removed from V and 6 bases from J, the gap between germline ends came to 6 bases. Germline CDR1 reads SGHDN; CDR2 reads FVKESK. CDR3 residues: CASSQAGPEAFF. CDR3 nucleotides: TGTGCCAGCAGCCAAGCGGGGCCTGAAGCTTTCTTT.

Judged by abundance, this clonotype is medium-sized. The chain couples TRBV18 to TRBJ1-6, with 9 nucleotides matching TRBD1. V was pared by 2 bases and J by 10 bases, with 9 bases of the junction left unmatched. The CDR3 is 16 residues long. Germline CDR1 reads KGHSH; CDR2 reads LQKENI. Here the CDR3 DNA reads TGTGCCAGCTCACCAGGGACAGGGCATCGGCCCTCACCCCTCCACTTT. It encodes CASSPGTGHRPSPLHF.

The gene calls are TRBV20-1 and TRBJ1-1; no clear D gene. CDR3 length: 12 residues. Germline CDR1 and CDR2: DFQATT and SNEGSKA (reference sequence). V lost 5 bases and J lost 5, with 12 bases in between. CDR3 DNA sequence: TGCAGTGCTCGGGAGGGTAGTACTGAAGCTTTCTTT. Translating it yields CSAREGSTEAFF.

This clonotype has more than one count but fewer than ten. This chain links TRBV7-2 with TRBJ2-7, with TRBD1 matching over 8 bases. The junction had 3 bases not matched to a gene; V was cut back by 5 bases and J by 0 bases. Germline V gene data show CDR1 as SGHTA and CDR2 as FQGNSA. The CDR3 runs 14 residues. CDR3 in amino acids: CASSLDRDSYEQYF. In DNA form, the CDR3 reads TGTGCCAGCAGCCTGGACAGGGACTCCTACGAGCAGTACTTC.

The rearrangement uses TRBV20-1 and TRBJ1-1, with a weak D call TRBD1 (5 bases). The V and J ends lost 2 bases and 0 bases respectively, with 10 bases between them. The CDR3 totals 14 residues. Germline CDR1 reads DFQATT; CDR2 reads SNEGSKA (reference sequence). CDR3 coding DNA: TGCAGTGCTAGATCCGGGACTTTGAACACTGAAGCTTTCTTT. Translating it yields CSARSGTLNTEAFF.

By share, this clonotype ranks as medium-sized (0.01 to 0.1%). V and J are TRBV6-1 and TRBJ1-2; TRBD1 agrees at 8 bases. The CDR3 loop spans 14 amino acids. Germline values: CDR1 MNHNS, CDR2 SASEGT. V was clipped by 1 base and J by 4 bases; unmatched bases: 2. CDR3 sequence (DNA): TGTGCCAGCAGTGAAGTGACAGGGGCCTATGGCTACACCTTC. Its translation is CASSEVTGAYGYTF.

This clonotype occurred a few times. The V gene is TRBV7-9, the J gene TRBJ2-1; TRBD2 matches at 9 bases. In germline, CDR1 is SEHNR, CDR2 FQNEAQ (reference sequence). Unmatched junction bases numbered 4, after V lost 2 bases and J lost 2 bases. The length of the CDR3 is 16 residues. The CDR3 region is CASSLSLAGTYNEQFF. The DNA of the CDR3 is TGTGCCAGCAGCTTATCCCTAGCGGGGACCTACAATGAGCAGTTCTTC.

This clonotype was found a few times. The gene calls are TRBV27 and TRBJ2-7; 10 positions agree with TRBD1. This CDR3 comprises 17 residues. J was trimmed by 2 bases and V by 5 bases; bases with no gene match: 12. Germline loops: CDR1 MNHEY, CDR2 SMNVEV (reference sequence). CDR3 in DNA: TGTGCCAGCAGTCTCCGGACAGGGGGAACTAGAACCTACGAGCAGTACTTC. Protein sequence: CASSLRTGGTRTYEQYF.

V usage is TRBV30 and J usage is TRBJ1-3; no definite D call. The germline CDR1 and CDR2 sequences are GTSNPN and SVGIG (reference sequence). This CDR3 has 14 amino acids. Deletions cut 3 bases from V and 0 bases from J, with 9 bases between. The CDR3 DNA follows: TGTGCCTGGAGGGCTATCAGCTCTGGAAACACCATATATTTT. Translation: CAWRAISSGNTIYF.

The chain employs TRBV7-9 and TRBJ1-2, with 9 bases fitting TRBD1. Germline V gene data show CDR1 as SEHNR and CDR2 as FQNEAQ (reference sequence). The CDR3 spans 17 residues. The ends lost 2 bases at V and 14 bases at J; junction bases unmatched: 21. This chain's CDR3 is CASSLTGGRDRTGVWTF. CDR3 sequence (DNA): TGTGCCAGCAGCTTAACTGGAGGGCGGGACCGGACAGGGGTTTGGACCTTC.

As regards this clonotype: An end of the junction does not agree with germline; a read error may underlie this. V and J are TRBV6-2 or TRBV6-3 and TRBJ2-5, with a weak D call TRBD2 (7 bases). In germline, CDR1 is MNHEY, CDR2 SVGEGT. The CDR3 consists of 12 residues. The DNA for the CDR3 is TGTGCCAGCGGGGGGGCTAGAGAGACCCTGTACTTC. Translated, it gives CASGGARETLYF.

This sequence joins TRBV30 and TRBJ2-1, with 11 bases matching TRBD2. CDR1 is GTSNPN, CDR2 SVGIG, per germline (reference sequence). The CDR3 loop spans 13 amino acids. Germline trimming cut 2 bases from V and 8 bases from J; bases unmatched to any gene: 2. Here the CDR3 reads CAWSLAGGYEQFF. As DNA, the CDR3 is TGTGCCTGGAGTCTAGCGGGAGGTTATGAGCAGTTCTTC.

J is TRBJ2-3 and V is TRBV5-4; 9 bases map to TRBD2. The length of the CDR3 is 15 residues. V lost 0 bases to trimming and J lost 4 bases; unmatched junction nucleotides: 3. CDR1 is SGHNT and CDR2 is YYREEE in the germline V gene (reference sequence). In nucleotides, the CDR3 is TGTGCCAGCAGCTTGGGCGGGAGGGCCTCAGATACGCAGTATTTT. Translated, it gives CASSLGGRASDTQYF.

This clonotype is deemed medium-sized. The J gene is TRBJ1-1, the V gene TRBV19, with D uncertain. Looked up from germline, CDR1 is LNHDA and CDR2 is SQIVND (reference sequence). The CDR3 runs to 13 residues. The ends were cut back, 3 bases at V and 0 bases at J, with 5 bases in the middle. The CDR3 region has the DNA TGTGCCAGTAGTATCCGGATGAACACTGAAGCTTTCTTT. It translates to CASSIRMNTEAFF. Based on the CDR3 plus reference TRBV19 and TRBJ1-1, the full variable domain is DGGITQSPKYLFRKEGQNVTLSCEQNLNHDAMYWYRQDPGQGLRLIYYSQIVNDFQKGDIAEGYSVSREKKESFPLTVTSAQKNPTAFYLCASSIRMNTEAFFGQGTRLTVV.

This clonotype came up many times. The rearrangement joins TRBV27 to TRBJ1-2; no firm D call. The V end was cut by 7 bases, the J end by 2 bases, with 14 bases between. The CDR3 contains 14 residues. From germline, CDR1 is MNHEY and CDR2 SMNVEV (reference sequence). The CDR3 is CASKIGPGNYGYTF. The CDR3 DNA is TGTGCCAGCAAGATAGGACCGGGCAACTATGGCTACACCTTC.

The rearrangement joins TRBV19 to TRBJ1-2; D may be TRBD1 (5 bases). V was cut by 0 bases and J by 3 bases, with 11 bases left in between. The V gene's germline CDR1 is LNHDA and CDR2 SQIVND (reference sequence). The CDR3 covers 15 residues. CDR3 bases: TGTGCCAGTAGTATAGATCACCTGGGGCACTATGGCTACACCTTC. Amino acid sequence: CASSIDHLGHYGYTF.

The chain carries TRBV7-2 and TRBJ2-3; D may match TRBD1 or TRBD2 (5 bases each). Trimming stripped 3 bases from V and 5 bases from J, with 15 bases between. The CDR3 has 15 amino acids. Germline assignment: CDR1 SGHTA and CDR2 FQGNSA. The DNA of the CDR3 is TGTACCAGCAGCTTGGTCGGTGGGGGTGAAGATACGCAGTATTTT. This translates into CTSSLVGGGEDTQYF.